This TCR beta chain comes out of a study of T cell responses to AZD1222 COVID-19 vaccine. At the level of the study: Second doses that came at about 4 or about 12 weeks were put together. General study findings and limits: Spike-specific TCR breadth and depth grew following two AZD1222 doses.

Measured with immunoSEQ multiplex PCR; TCRdb has only the in-frame clones, and not every one. The profile shows around 100,000 clones, roughly nine tenths of them singletons. The CDR3 extends over 14 amino acids. Germline V gene sequence: CDR1 ENHRY, CDR2 SYGVKD. V gave up 8 bases and J gave up 0 bases; unmatched junction bases: 1. A remark on this clone: The antigen is undetermined.

The genes are TRBV10-3 and TRBJ1-5; TRBD1 matches 10 bases. The receptor was isolated from an adult in good health. The sample consisted of peripheral blood, taken on day 0 of AZD1222 vaccination. CDR3 in amino acids: CAIGTGDSNQPQHF. As DNA, the CDR3 is TGTGCCATCGGGACAGGGGATAGCAATCAGCCCCAGCATTTT.